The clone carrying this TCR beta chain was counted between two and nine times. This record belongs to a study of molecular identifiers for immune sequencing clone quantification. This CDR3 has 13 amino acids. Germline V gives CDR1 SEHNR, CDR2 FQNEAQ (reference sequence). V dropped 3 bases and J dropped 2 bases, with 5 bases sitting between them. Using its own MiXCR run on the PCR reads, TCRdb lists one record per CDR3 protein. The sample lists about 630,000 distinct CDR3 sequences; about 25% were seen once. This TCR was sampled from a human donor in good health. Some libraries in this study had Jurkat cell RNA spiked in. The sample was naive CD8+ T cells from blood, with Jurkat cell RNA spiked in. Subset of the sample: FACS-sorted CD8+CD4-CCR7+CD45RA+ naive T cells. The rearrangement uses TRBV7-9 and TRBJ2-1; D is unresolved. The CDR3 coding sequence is TGTGCCAGCAGCTTCGACCCCTACAATGAGCAGTTCTTC. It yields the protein CASSFDPYNEQFF. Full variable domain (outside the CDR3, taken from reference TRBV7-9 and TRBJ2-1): DTGVSQNPRHKITKRGQNVTFRCDPISEHNRLYWYRQTLGQGPEFLTYFQNEAQLEKSRLLSDRFSAERPKGSFSTLEIQRTEQGDSAMYLCASSFDPYNEQFFGPGTRLTVL.